Reported below is one T cell receptor (beta chain). No antigen is known for it. This entry is derived from a study of a mutant IDH1 vaccine in newly diagnosed glioma. Data came from immunoSEQ multiplex PCR; TCRdb stores just in-frame clones and leaves some out. The sample has about 33,000 clones; around 83% are singletons. Time point defined: week 5, during vaccination. Each dose of the vaccine consisted of 300 ug of mutant IDH1 20-mer peptide, with topical imiquimod. Regarding the study as a whole: Detectable vaccine-induced immune responses arose in about 92% of patients. There seemed to be no relation between pseudoprogression and changes in top peripheral T cell clonotypes.

V shed 4 bases and J shed 0 bases, with 8 bases lying between them. The germline V gene encodes CDR1 SEHNR and CDR2 FQNEAQ (reference sequence). The CDR3 length is 14 residues. This TCR was sampled from a man under 40 with glioma. The source was PBMCs, collected from a glioma patient whose treatment included an IDH1 peptide vaccine. The chain has TRBV7-9 and TRBJ2-3; unclear D gene. The CDR3, as DNA: TGTGCCAGCAGCTCAGAGCGTAGCACAGATACGCAGTATTTT. Its protein product is CASSSERSTDTQYF.